The TCR beta chain described here comes from a study of cytomegalovirus exposure and HLA in healthy donors. Study overall: Genotyping showed roughly 77% of fewer than 500 donors falling in the Caucasian-associated ancestry cluster. Broader study findings: Available immune exposure information was restricted to CMV serostatus only. The Asian-associated ancestry cluster reportedly had fewer N-insertions than the roughly 670-donor mean in a later analysis.

With 60 Vbeta and 13 Jbeta primers, the PCR was carried out. This table comes from immunoSEQ multiplex PCR, and its TCRdb copy is limited to in-frame clones, with some not included. The sample includes 100,000 to 150,000 clones, 78% seen only once; the top ten take around 9.9%. Germline V gene sequence: CDR1 MNHEY, CDR2 SMNVEV (reference sequence). Trimming took 4 bases from V and 1 from J; bases not matched to a gene: 5. The CDR3 has 17 amino acids. About this clone: No antigen is known for it.

Material: PBMCs. This chain joins TRBV27 and TRBJ2-3; 13 bases match TRBD2. The TCR comes from a man under 40 in good health and CMV-seropositive. The CDR3 DNA reads TGTGCCAGCAGTTACAGGACTAGCGGGAGCGGCACAGATACGCAGTATTTT. This codes for CASSYRTSGSGTDTQYF.